The rows below give T cell receptor beta chains drawn from one sample of a study of shared clonotypes between healthy human individuals. Data came from immunoSEQ multiplex PCR; TCRdb stores just in-frame clones and leaves some out. Counted here are roughly 2.5 million clones, 85% to 95% occurring once; the ten biggest clones make up roughly 0.14%. The sample comprised naive CD4+ T cells sorted from blood. Every receptor here comes from a man aged 18 to 30 in good health. Both conserved end residues are part of each CDR3. Each record gives: V gene, clone size, D gene, J gene, CDR3 DNA, CDR3 protein. D genes are given only for firm matches. A clone size is listed for some rows: how often the clone was seen (once, few, many), or a class if it is expanded.

>TRBV11-2|NA|TRBD2|TRBJ2-3
TGTGCCAGCAGGGACCCCGGACTAGCGGGAGTTTTGGATACGCAGTATTTT
CASRDPGLAGVLDTQYF
>TRBV6-6|NA|NA|TRBJ1-2
TGTGCCAGCAGTTACGGTCGGGGGGACAACTATGGCTACACCTTC
CASSYGRGDNYGYTF
>TRBV5-8|NA|NA|TRBJ1-1
TGTGCCAGCAGCTTGGTTCCGGGACCGGGGAACACTGAAGCTTTCTTT
CASSLVPGPGNTEAFF
>TRBV7-8|NA|NA|TRBJ1-5
TGTGCCAGCAGCTTAGGGGGGTCGACAGTCAATCAGCCCCAGCATTTT
CASSLGGSTVNQPQHF
>TRBV18|NA|NA|TRBJ2-5
TGTGCCAGCTCACCGTTTGGCCGGGACCAAGAGACCCAGTACTTC
CASSPFGRDQETQYF
>TRBV28|NA|TRBD1|TRBJ2-7
TGTGCCAGCAGTTCGGAGGGACAGGCCATCTACGAGCAGTACTTC
CASSSEGQAIYEQYF
>TRBV7-8|NA|NA|TRBJ2-7
TGTGCCAGCAGCTTAGAATCTGACGAGCAGTACTTC
CASSLESDEQYF
>TRBV28|NA|TRBD1|TRBJ2-7
TGTGCCAGCAGTTATCTCACAGGGGGCCCCTACGAGCAGTACTTC
CASSYLTGGPYEQYF
>TRBV6-5|few|TRBD1|TRBJ1-5
TGTGCCAGCGGGACAGGGGGCTCCAATCAGCCCCAGCATTTT
CASGTGGSNQPQHF
>TRBV30|NA|TRBD2|TRBJ2-5
TGTGCCTGGAGCGCCGTTAGGGCTAGCGGGAAGATGGAGACCCAGTACTTC
CAWSAVRASGKMETQYF
>TRBV9|NA|NA|TRBJ1-2
TGTGCCAGCAGCGCAATCGGCAGATCTAACTATGGCTACACCTTC
CASSAIGRSNYGYTF
>TRBV5-1|NA|NA|TRBJ2-5
TGCGCCAGCAGCGTACAGGGCCAAGAGACCCAGTACTTC
CASSVQGQETQYF
>TRBV7-2|NA|NA|TRBJ1-2
TGTGCCAGCAGCCACGACAGAGTCTATGGCTACACCTTC
CASSHDRVYGYTF
>TRBV6-5|NA|NA|TRBJ1-6
TGTGCCAGCAGCCCCTCCACAGTGAGCGGTTCACCCCTCCACTTT
CASSPSTVSGSPLHF
>TRBV27|NA|NA|TRBJ1-1
TGTGCCAGCCGTATGGAAAGAAAAGGCACTGAAGCTTTCTTT
CASRMERKGTEAFF
>TRBV2|NA|TRBD2|TRBJ2-3
TGTGCCAGCAGTGAAACAATAGCGGGAGGCACAGATACGCAGTATTTT
CASSETIAGGTDTQYF
>TRBV11-2|NA|TRBD1|TRBJ2-7
TGTGCCAGCAGCTTAGGGGGACAGGGGGCGCGAGGGCCCTACGAGCAGTACTTC
CASSLGGQGARGPYEQYF